This passage covers 25 T cell receptor beta chains from one sample sequenced in a study of T cell repertoires in cytomegalovirus infection. What these receptors recognize is not known. MiXCR, run by TCRdb on the reads, gives a single entry per CDR3 protein. The table lists roughly 990,000 distinct CDR3 sequences, roughly 30% of them singletons, with around an eighth in the top ten. The source was cultured CD8+ T cells from PBMCs, collected from culture after CMV antigen stimulation. These receptors came from a human donor in good health (CMV status not recorded). Some clones in this sample may be carry-over from other donors' samples.

The genes are TRBV12-3 or TRBV12-4 and TRBJ2-1, with TRBD1 identical over 8 bases. V lost 7 bases and J lost 1; bases outside the gene matches: 12. The CDR3 contains 17 residues. CDR3 DNA sequence: TGTGCCAGCAATAGACAGGGGAGAGGGGGTTCCTACAATGAGCAGTTCTTC. It specifies CASNRQGRGGSYNEQFF.

The chain has TRBV9 and TRBJ1-3; 10 nucleotides agree with TRBD1. Trimming cost V 3 bases and J 7 bases; bases outside gene matches: 4. The V gene's germline CDR1 is SGDLS and CDR2 YYNGEE. There are 14 residues in the CDR3. CDR3 coding DNA: TGTGCCAGCAGCGCTGAGGGACAGGGGAACACCATATATTTT. Protein sequence: CASSAEGQGNTIYF.

The rearrangement uses TRBV6-2 or TRBV6-3 and TRBJ2-3; 11 bases agree with TRBD2. CDR3 length equals 14 residues. CDR1 MNHEY and CDR2 SVGEGT come from the germline V gene. Trimming took 7 bases from V and 2 from J; bases not matched to a gene: 2. In DNA, the CDR3 is TGTGCCAGCATTAGCGGGGGGGACACAGATACGCAGTATTTT. Translating gives CASISGGDTDTQYF.

DNA for the CDR3: TGTGCCAGCAGTTCCAGGGGGCGAGGTGTCACCGGGGAGCTGTTTTTT. It translates to CASSSRGRGVTGELFF. This chain links TRBV6-6 with TRBJ2-2; TRBD1 aligns across 8 bases. The CDR3 has 16 amino acids. Germline loops: CDR1 MNHNY, CDR2 SVGAGI (reference sequence). J gave up 4 bases and V 4 bases, and 8 bases lay outside the gene matches.

This clonotype was counted between two and nine times. Being one base from a much bigger clone, this may be a read error. The V gene is TRBV27, the J gene TRBJ2-3; 9 bases are shared with TRBD2. The trim removed 5 bases at V and 2 bases at J, leaving 5 bases unmatched. Germline values: CDR1 MNHEY, CDR2 SMNVEV (reference sequence). The CDR3 runs 15 residues. DNA of the CDR3: TGTGCCAGCAGTCCGAGCGGGGGGAACACAGATACGCAGTATTTT. Translated, it gives CASSPSGGNTDTQYF.

The table lists this clonotype with many counts. The chain uses TRBV4-3 and TRBJ2-2, with 7 bases matching TRBD1. The length of the CDR3 is 15 residues. CDR1 LGHNA and CDR2 YSLEER come from the germline V gene. V was pared by 0 bases and J by 5 bases, with 3 bases of the junction left unmatched. CDR3 loop: CASSQDRGKTGELFF. CDR3 nucleotide sequence: TGCGCCAGCAGCCAAGACAGGGGGAAAACCGGGGAGCTGTTTTTT.

This clonotype was picked up many times. The rearrangement uses TRBV7-2 and TRBJ2-5, with D unresolved. CDR1 and CDR2 (germline): SGHTA, FQGNSA. There are 12 residues in the CDR3. Trimming cost V 4 bases and J 1 base, with 4 bases left between them. CDR3 bases: TGTGCCAGCAGCTGGGGCCAAGAGACCCAGTACTTC. Its protein is CASSWGQETQYF.

The chain combines TRBV28 with TRBJ1-5; D perhaps matches TRBD1 (5 bases). The CDR3 covers 14 residues. V shed 5 bases and J shed 3 bases, with 11 bases lying between them. The germline gives CDR1 MDHEN, CDR2 SYDVKM. CDR3 sequence reads: CASSPYGTNQPQHF. The CDR3 DNA sequence: TGTGCCAGCAGTCCATACGGGACCAATCAGCCCCAGCATTTT.

This clonotype was detected only a few times. This rearrangement joins TRBV7-9 to TRBJ1-1, with TRBD1 matching 8 bases. Trimming took 5 bases from V and 3 from J; bases not matched to a gene: 8. The CDR3 sequence is 15 residues long. Germline CDR1 SEHNR, CDR2 FQNEAQ (reference sequence). The CDR3: CASSPSQGAHTEAFF. CDR3 bases: TGTGCCAGCAGCCCCTCCCAGGGGGCGCACACTGAAGCTTTCTTT.

This chain connects TRBV27 to TRBJ2-2; D uncertain. Trimming stripped 4 bases from V and 1 base from J, with 13 bases between. Germline V gene lookup returns CDR1 MNHEY and CDR2 SMNVEV (reference sequence). This CDR3 spans 16 amino acids. The CDR3 bases are TGTGCCAGCAGTTCCTTGCCGCCAGAGAACACCGGGGAGCTGTTTTTT. Residues: CASSSLPPENTGELFF.

The chain joins TRBV7-9 to TRBJ1-1, with D uncertain. Trimming removed 5 bases from V and 1 base from J, with 5 bases in between. The CDR3 runs to 12 residues. Germline V CDR1 and CDR2: SEHNR, FQNEAQ (reference sequence). CDR3 nucleotides: TGTGCCAGCAGCAACGGGAACACTGAAGCTTTCTTT. Protein product: CASSNGNTEAFF.

This clonotype has only a few counts. The DNA for the CDR3 is TGTGCCAGCAGTGAGGCGGGACTTATCGGCTACACCTTC. Its protein product is CASSEAGLIGYTF. The rearrangement uses TRBV5-4 and TRBJ1-2, with D possibly matching TRBD1 (5 bases). V shed 5 bases and J shed 8 bases, with 16 bases lying between them. Germline-derived CDR1 and CDR2 are SGHNT and YYREEE (reference sequence). The CDR3 runs to 13 residues.

This chain joins TRBV4-1 and TRBJ1-1; D call uncertain. Germline V gene data show CDR1 as MGHRA and CDR2 as YSYEKL. V was trimmed by 1 base and J by 2 bases, leaving 11 bases between them. This CDR3 is built from 15 residues. CDR3 sequence reads: CASSQVIPLNTEAFF. In nucleotides, the CDR3 is TGCGCCAGCAGCCAAGTTATTCCCTTAAACACTGAAGCTTTCTTT.

The gene calls are TRBV19 and TRBJ1-1; the D gene is possibly TRBD1 (5 bases). V lost 5 bases, J lost 5 bases, and 12 bases lay in between. CDR1 LNHDA and CDR2 SQIVND come from the germline V gene (reference sequence). The CDR3 runs 13 residues. Written as DNA, the CDR3 is TGTGCCAGTAGTGTGTATGGGGGGACTGAAGCTTTCTTT. Amino acid sequence: CASSVYGGTEAFF.

This clonotype was detected only a few times. This chain joins TRBV29-1 and TRBJ1-2, with D perhaps matching TRBD1 (5 bases). In germline, CDR1 is SQVTM, CDR2 ANQGSEA. V was trimmed by 3 bases and J by 2 bases, leaving 7 bases between them. This CDR3 spans 12 amino acids. CDR3 DNA: TGCAGCGTTGAGTGGGGGAACTATGGCTACACCTTC. It encodes CSVEWGNYGYTF.

The chain links TRBV7-9 to TRBJ2-3; D is unresolved. Trimming pared 2 bases from V and 2 bases from J, leaving 8 bases between. This CDR3 region has 14 residues. Germline assignment: CDR1 SEHNR and CDR2 FQNEAQ (reference sequence). Here the CDR3 reads CASSLNPYTDTQYF. The CDR3 DNA is TGTGCCAGCAGCTTAAATCCCTACACAGATACGCAGTATTTT.

In its sample, this clonotype was seen a few times. The junction differs from germline at one of its ends, possibly a read error. The gene calls are TRBV9 and TRBJ1-1; D is unclear. Per germline, CDR1 SGDLS and CDR2 YYNGEE. There are 10 residues in the CDR3. CDR3: CASSVDPFIF. The CDR3 nucleotides read TGTGCCAGCAGCGTAGATCCATTCATCTTT.

The rearrangement uses TRBV19 and TRBJ2-1, with D maybe TRBD2 (7 bases). V was clipped by 8 bases and J by 11 bases, with 19 bases between them. The CDR3 loop spans 13 amino acids. Germline-derived CDR1 and CDR2 are LNHDA and SQIVND (reference sequence). The CDR3 reads CASERGGGGKQFF. CDR3 DNA: TGTGCCAGTGAAAGAGGCGGCGGGGGCAAGCAGTTCTTC. The variable domain in full, with the rest retrieved from reference TRBV19 and TRBJ2-1, is DGGITQSPKYLFRKEGQNVTLSCEQNLNHDAMYWYRQDPGQGLRLIYYSQIVNDFQKGDIAEGYSVSREKKESFPLTVTSAQKNPTAFYLCASERGGGGKQFFGPGTRLTVL.

This clonotype has a handful of counts. The chain couples TRBV20-1 to TRBJ2-3; no firm D call. The CDR3 totals 16 residues. The germline gives CDR1 DFQATT, CDR2 SNEGSKA (reference sequence). Trimming cost V 0 bases and J 2 bases, with 15 bases left between them. The CDR3 DNA reads TGCAGTGCTAGAGATGTGACCGAGTCGAACACAGATACGCAGTATTTT. Its protein product is CSARDVTESNTDTQYF.

V gene TRBV29-1 combines with J gene TRBJ2-7; the match to TRBD1 covers 9 bases. V lost 5 bases to trimming and J lost 6 bases; unmatched junction nucleotides: 5. Germline CDR1 and CDR2: SQVTM and ANQGSEA. The CDR3 is 12 residues long. CDR3 loop: CSVTQGAGEQYV. Here the CDR3 DNA reads TGCAGCGTTACACAGGGGGCAGGCGAGCAGTACGTC.

This rearrangement joins TRBV27 to TRBJ1-5; D is perhaps TRBD1 (5 bases). The length of the CDR3 is 16 residues. Germline assignment: CDR1 MNHEY and CDR2 SMNVEV (reference sequence). Trimming shortened V by 8 bases and J by 2 bases, and 19 bases separated the two germline ends. CDR3 in amino acids: CASGGERGPRNQPQHF. The CDR3 bases are TGTGCCAGCGGGGGGGAAAGGGGACCCCGCAATCAGCCCCAGCATTTT.

The chain employs TRBV3-1 and TRBJ2-3, with 7 positions matching TRBD1. V was clipped by 4 bases and J by 5 bases; unmatched bases: 6. Germline lookup yields CDR1 LGHDT and CDR2 YNNKEL (reference sequence). CDR3 length: 14 residues. CDR3 loop: CASSRNRGQDTQYF. The CDR3 region has the DNA TGTGCCAGCAGCCGGAACAGGGGACAAGATACGCAGTATTTT.

The J gene is TRBJ2-5, the V gene TRBV6-1, with 9 bases matching TRBD1. V shed 7 bases, J shed 3 bases, and the junction held 6 bases outside the gene matches. The CDR3 length is 14 residues. Germline V CDR1 and CDR2: MNHNS, SASEGT. The CDR3 reads CASIGQGWEETQYF. The CDR3 nucleotides read TGTGCCAGCATTGGACAGGGGTGGGAAGAGACCCAGTACTTC.

The chain recombines TRBV15 with TRBJ2-1, with 8 nucleotides matching TRBD2. Trimming cost V 3 bases and J 7 bases; bases outside gene matches: 8. The germline gives CDR1 LNHNV, CDR2 YYDKDF (reference sequence). The length of the CDR3 is 15 residues. The CDR3 sequence: CATSSRPGTRNEQFF. CDR3 coding DNA: TGTGCCACCAGCAGCCGTCCCGGGACTAGAAATGAGCAGTTCTTC. The whole variable domain, remainder taken from reference TRBV15 and TRBJ2-1, is DAMVIQNPRYQVTQFGKPVTLSCSQTLNHNVMYWYQQKSSQAPKLLFHYYDKDFNNEADTPDNFQSRRPNTSFCFLDIRSPGLGDTAMYLCATSSRPGTRNEQFFGPGTRLTVL.

This clonotype has a count of ten or more. The V gene is TRBV7-2, the J gene TRBJ1-2, with 10 bases matching TRBD1. Trimming took 7 bases from V and 7 from J; bases not matched to a gene: 9. Germline V gives CDR1 SGHTA, CDR2 FQGNSA. The CDR3 contains 14 residues. The CDR3 sequence is CASIIRGQGGGYTF. The CDR3 region has the DNA TGTGCCAGCATCATCCGAGGACAGGGGGGTGGCTACACCTTC.